This T cell receptor beta chain appears in the sequencing data of a study of T cells after yellow fever vaccination. Points from the study as a whole: On re-exposure, the response was weaker but peaked faster, at day 5 versus 15.

The CDR3 has 14 residues. The germline CDR1 and CDR2 sequences are SQVTM and ANQGSEA. The V end was cut by 3 bases, the J end by 4 bases, with 15 bases between. The sample holds many counts of this clonotype. Its specificity is not known. TCRdb passed the 5' RACE reads through MiXCR, listing each CDR3 protein once. The sample carries some 160,000 distinct CDR3 sequences, around 9.3% recorded once. Sequencing used CD8+ T cells sorted from PBMCs, obtained 45 days after the yellow fever booster vaccination. The V gene is TRBV29-1, the J gene TRBJ1-2; D gene uncertain. This clonotype was obtained from a man between 18 and 29 years old who received the YFV17D yellow fever vaccine. CDR3: CSVDLSQTTYGYTF. For the CDR3, the DNA is TGCAGCGTTGATCTCAGTCAGACCACCTATGGCTACACCTTC.